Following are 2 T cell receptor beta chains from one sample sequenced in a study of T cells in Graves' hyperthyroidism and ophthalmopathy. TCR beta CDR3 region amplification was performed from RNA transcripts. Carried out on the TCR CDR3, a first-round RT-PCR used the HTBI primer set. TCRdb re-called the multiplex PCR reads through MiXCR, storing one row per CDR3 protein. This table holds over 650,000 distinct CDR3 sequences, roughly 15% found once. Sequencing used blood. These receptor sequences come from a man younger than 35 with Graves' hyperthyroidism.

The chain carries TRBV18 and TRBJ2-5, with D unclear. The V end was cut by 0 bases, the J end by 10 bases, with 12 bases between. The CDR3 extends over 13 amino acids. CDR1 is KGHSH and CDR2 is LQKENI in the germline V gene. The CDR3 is CASSPPVTARQYF. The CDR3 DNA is TGTGCCAGCTCACCACCGGTAACTGCCCGCCAGTACTTC.

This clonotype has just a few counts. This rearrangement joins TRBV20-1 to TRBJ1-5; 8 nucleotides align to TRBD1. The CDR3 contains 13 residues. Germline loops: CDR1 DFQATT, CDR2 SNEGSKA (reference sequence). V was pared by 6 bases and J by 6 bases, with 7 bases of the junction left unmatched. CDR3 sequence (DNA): TGCAGTGCCGCCAGGGGGCCCGCTCAGCCCCAGCATTTT. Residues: CSAARGPAQPQHF.